What follows are 14 T cell receptor beta chains derived from one specimen sequenced in a study of blood T cell repertoires in COVID-19. Measured with immunoSEQ multiplex PCR; TCRdb has only the in-frame clones, and not every one. The top ten hold 2% to 2.5% of the sample, which has about 260,000 clones, approximately 85% seen once. Material: PBMCs or T cells enriched from blood (not recorded which). Source of these receptors: a woman in her forties or fifties who had recovered from COVID-19.

The rearrangement joins TRBV28 to TRBJ1-1; 8 nucleotides match TRBD1. The CDR3 contains 16 residues. The germline gives CDR1 MDHEN, CDR2 SYDVKM. The trim removed 6 bases at V and 1 base at J, leaving 10 bases unmatched. The CDR3 here is CASSPHGQGWNTEAFF. The CDR3 coding sequence is TGTGCCAGCAGCCCGCACGGACAGGGATGGAACACTGAAGCTTTCTTT. Together with reference TRBV28 and TRBJ1-1, the CDR3 gives the full variable domain: DVKVTQSSRYLVKRTGEKVFLECVQDMDHENMFWYRQDPGLGLRLIYFSYDVKMKEKGDIPEGYSVSREKKERFSLILESASTNQTSMYLCASSPHGQGWNTEAFFGQGTRLTVV.

The sample holds a few counts of this clone. The chain recombines TRBV11-2 with TRBJ1-6; weak D call: TRBD1 (6 bases). CDR1 SGHAT and CDR2 FQNNGV come from the germline V gene. V lost 2 bases and J lost 8, with 7 bases in between. This CDR3 region has 13 residues. The CDR3: CASSLPGDSPLHF. The CDR3 DNA reads TGTGCCAGCAGCTTACCAGGGGATTCACCCCTCCACTTT.

The V gene is TRBV7-3, the J gene TRBJ2-3; D possibly corresponds to TRBD1 (6 bases). The CDR3 covers 16 residues. The V gene lost 5 bases and the J gene lost 1 base, with 16 bases spanning the gap. Germline assignment: CDR1 SGHTA and CDR2 FQGTGA. For the CDR3, the DNA is TGTGCCAGCAGCCCAGACGGGACATGGGGCACAGATACGCAGTATTTT. It encodes CASSPDGTWGTDTQYF.

The rearrangement joins TRBV5-1 to TRBJ1-1; 8 bases agree with TRBD1. CDR1 and CDR2 (germline): SGHRS, YFSETQ. The CDR3 loop spans 13 amino acids. With 4 bases clipped from V and 4 bases from J, the junction kept 3 bases outside the gene matches. CDR3 region: CASSDTGGTEAFF. The CDR3 coding sequence is TGCGCCAGCAGCGATACAGGGGGCACTGAAGCTTTCTTT.

The genes are TRBV6-6 and TRBJ1-6; 7 bases line up with TRBD1. The CDR3 length is 15 residues. Germline V gene sequence: CDR1 MNHNY, CDR2 SVGAGI (reference sequence). Germline trimming cut 7 bases from V and 6 bases from J; bases unmatched to any gene: 9. The DNA for the CDR3 is TGTGCCAGCACCAAAGGGGGGACAGCTAATTCACCCCTCCACTTT. This codes for CASTKGGTANSPLHF.

V gene TRBV5-1 combines with J gene TRBJ2-7; 7 bases line up with TRBD2. This CDR3 comprises 14 residues. V gave up 5 bases and J gave up 0 bases; unmatched junction bases: 5. The V gene's germline CDR1 is SGHRS and CDR2 YFSETQ. The CDR3 spells CASSPLAASYEQYF. In DNA, the CDR3 is TGCGCCAGCAGTCCTCTAGCGGCCTCCTACGAGCAGTACTTC. Using reference TRBV5-1 and TRBJ2-7 for the parts outside the CDR3, the full variable domain is KAGVTQTPRYLIKTRGQQVTLSCSPISGHRSVSWYQQTPGQGLQFLFEYFSETQRNKGNFPGRFSGRQFSNSRSEMNVSTLELGDSALYLCASSPLAASYEQYFGPGTRLTVT.

The CDR3: CASSSPGHLYEQYF. The CDR3 nucleotides are TGTGCCAGCAGTTCCCCTGGACACCTCTACGAGCAGTACTTC. The V and J genes are TRBV28 and TRBJ2-7; a possible D gene is TRBD1 (5 bases). V dropped 4 bases and J dropped 3 bases, with 13 bases sitting between them. The CDR3 is 14 amino acids. Germline V gene lookup returns CDR1 MDHEN and CDR2 SYDVKM.

The gene calls are TRBV20-1 and TRBJ1-2, with 9 bases identical to TRBD1. This CDR3 is built from 16 residues. Germline CDR1 is DFQATT and CDR2 is SNEGSKA (reference sequence). The trim removed 3 bases at V and 4 bases at J, leaving 12 bases unmatched. This CDR3 is CSASSPWTGVLYGYTF. Here the CDR3 DNA reads TGCAGTGCTAGTAGTCCTTGGACAGGGGTTCTCTATGGCTACACCTTC.

The rearrangement links TRBV4-2 to TRBJ1-2; weak D call: TRBD1 (6 bases). Per the germline V gene, CDR1 is LGHNA and CDR2 is YNFKEQ. The CDR3 extends over 15 amino acids. V lost 5 bases to trimming and J lost 9 bases, with 22 bases between them. CDR3 DNA sequence: TGTGCCAGCAGCGAACGGACAGCACCCGAGAAGAGCTACACCTTC. Translated, it gives CASSERTAPEKSYTF.

In its sample, this clone was seen a few times. The V gene is TRBV19, the J gene TRBJ1-2; 10 bases are a match to TRBD1. The CDR3 covers 17 residues. The ends lost 3 bases at V and 0 bases at J; junction bases unmatched: 7. Per germline, CDR1 LNHDA and CDR2 SQIVND (reference sequence). CDR3 DNA sequence: TGTGCCAGTAGTATTACAGGGGACAGGGGCTCTAACTATGGCTACACCTTC. As protein: CASSITGDRGSNYGYTF. The whole variable domain, remainder taken from reference TRBV19 and TRBJ1-2, is DGGITQSPKYLFRKEGQNVTLSCEQNLNHDAMYWYRQDPGQGLRLIYYSQIVNDFQKGDIAEGYSVSREKKESFPLTVTSAQKNPTAFYLCASSITGDRGSNYGYTFGSGTRLTVV.

This chain uses TRBV28 with TRBJ1-5; D is unclear. V lost 7 bases and J lost 2, with 15 bases in between. The CDR3 covers 15 residues. Germline V lookup: CDR1 MDHEN, CDR2 SYDVKM. The CDR3 DNA is TGTGCCAGCATTCCAAGCGGGAACCGCAATCAGCCCCAGCATTTT. It translates to CASIPSGNRNQPQHF.

V is TRBV5-5 and J is TRBJ1-5, with D hard to call. Germline loops: CDR1 SGHKS, CDR2 YYEKEE (reference sequence). V dropped 1 base and J dropped 3 bases, with 8 bases sitting between them. The CDR3 loop spans 14 amino acids. CDR3 nucleotide sequence: TGTGCCAGCAGCTTGTACAGCTCCAATCAGCCCCAGCATTTT. Translated, it gives CASSLYSSNQPQHF.

This clone showed up just once. The rearrangement uses TRBV24-1 and TRBJ1-2, with D tentatively TRBD1 (5 bases). The CDR3 loop spans 14 amino acids. With 4 bases removed from V and 2 bases from J, the gap between germline ends came to 10 bases. Per germline, CDR1 KGHDR and CDR2 SFDVKD. The DNA for the CDR3 is TGTGCCACCAGTGACCCGACAGCGAACTATGGCTACACCTTC. Its protein is CATSDPTANYGYTF.

The rearrangement uses TRBV29-1 and TRBJ1-3, with D maybe TRBD1 (5 bases). The CDR3 is made up of 11 amino acids. CDR1 and CDR2 (germline): SQVTM, ANQGSEA. The V end was cut by 5 bases, the J end by 4 bases, with 6 bases between. CDR3 in DNA: TGCAGCGTTCACAGGGGAAACACCATATATTTT. This sequence encodes CSVHRGNTIYF.